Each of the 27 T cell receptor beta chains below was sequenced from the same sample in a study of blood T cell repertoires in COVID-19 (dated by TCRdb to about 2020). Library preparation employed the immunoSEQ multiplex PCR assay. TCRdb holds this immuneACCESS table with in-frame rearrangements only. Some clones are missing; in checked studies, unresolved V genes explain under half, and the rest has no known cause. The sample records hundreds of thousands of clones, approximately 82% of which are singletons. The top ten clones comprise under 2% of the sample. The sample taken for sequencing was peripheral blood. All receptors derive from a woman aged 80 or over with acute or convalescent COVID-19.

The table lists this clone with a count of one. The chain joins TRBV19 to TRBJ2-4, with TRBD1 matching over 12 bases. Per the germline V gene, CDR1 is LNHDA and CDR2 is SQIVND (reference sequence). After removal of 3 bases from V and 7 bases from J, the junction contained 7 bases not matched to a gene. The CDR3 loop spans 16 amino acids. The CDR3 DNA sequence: TGTGCCAGTAGTATGCTGGGACAGGGGGCGACGAACATTCAGTACTTC. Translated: CASSMLGQGATNIQYF.

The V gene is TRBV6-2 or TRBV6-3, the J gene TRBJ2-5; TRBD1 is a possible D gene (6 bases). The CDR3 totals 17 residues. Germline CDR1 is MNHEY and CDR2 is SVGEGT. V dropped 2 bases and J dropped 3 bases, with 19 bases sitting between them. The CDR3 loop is CASSYPYRAERKETQYF. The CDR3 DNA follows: TGTGCCAGCAGTTACCCCTACAGGGCGGAGCGCAAAGAGACCCAGTACTTC.

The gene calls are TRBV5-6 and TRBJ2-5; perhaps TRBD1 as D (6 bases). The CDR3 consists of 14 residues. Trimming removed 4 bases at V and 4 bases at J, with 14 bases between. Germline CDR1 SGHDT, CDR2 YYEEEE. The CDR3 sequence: CASSARGLGETQYF. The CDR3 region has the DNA TGTGCCAGCAGCGCGAGGGGGTTGGGAGAGACCCAGTACTTC.

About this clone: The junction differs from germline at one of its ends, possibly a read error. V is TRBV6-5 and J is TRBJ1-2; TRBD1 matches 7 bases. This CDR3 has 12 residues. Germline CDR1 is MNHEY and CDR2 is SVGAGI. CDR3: CASSQEKLEGQF. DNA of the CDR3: TGTGCCAGCAGCCAAGAAAAGTTGGAGGGACAGTTC.

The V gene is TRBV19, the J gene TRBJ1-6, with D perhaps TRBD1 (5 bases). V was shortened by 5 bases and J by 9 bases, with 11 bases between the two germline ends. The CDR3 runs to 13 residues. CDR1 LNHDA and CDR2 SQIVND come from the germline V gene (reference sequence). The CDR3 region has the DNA TGTGCCAGTAGTTGGGACGGGGGTTCACCCCTCCACTTT. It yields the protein CASSWDGGSPLHF. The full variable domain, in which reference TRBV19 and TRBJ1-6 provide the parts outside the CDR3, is DGGITQSPKYLFRKEGQNVTLSCEQNLNHDAMYWYRQDPGQGLRLIYYSQIVNDFQKGDIAEGYSVSREKKESFPLTVTSAQKNPTAFYLCASSWDGGSPLHFGNGTRLTVT.

The chain's CDR3 is CASSLGAAGGETQYF. CDR3 nucleotides: TGCGCCAGCAGCTTGGGGGCGGCAGGGGGCGAGACCCAGTACTTC. J is TRBJ2-5 and V is TRBV5-1; 8 bases agree with TRBD1. The V gene end was trimmed by 0 bases and the J gene end by 5 bases; junction bases not matched to a gene: 6. The CDR3 consists of 15 residues. The germline V gene encodes CDR1 SGHRS and CDR2 YFSETQ.

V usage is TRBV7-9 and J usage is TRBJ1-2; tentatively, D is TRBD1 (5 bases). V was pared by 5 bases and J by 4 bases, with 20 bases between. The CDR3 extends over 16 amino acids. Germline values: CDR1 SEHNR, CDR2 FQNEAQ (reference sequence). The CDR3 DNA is TGTGCCAGCAGCGCCCGCCCATTGGGGCAGCCCTATGGCTACACCTTC. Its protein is CASSARPLGQPYGYTF. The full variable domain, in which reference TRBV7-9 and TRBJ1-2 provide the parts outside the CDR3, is DTGVSQNPRHKITKRGQNVTFRCDPISEHNRLYWYRQTLGQGPEFLTYFQNEAQLEKSRLLSDRFSAERPKGSFSTLEIQRTEQGDSAMYLCASSARPLGQPYGYTFGSGTRLTVV.

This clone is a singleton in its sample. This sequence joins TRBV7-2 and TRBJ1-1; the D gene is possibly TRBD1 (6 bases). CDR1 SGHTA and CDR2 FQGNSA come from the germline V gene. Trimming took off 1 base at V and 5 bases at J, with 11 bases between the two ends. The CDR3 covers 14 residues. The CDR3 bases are TGTGCCAGCAGCTTAGGGCCCGGGACAACTGAAGCTTTCTTT. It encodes CASSLGPGTTEAFF.

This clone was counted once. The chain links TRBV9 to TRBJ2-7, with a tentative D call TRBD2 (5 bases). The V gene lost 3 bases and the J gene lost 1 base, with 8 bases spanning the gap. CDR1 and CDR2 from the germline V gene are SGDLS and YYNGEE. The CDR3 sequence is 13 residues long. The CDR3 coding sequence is TGTGCCAGCAGCGGCGGACTTTCCTACGAGCAGTACTTC. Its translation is CASSGGLSYEQYF.

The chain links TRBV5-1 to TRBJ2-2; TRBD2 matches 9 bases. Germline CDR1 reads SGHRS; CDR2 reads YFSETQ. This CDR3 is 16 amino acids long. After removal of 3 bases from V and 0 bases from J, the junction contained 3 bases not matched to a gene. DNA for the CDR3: TGCGCCAGCAGCTCCGGACTAGCGACGAACACCGGGGAGCTGTTTTTT. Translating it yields CASSSGLATNTGELFF.

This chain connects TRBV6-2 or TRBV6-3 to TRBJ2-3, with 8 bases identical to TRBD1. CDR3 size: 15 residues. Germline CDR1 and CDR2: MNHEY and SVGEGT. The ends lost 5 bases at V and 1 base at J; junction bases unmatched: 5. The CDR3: CASSRQGFGTDTQYF. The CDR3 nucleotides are TGTGCCAGCAGTAGACAGGGGTTCGGCACAGATACGCAGTATTTT.

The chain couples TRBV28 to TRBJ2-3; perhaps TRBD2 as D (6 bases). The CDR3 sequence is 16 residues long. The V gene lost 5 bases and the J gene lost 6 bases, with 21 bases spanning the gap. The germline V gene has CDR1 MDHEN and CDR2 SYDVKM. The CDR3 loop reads CASSAVETRARDTQYF. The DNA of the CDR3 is TGTGCCAGCAGTGCCGTCGAGACTAGGGCGCGGGATACGCAGTATTTT.

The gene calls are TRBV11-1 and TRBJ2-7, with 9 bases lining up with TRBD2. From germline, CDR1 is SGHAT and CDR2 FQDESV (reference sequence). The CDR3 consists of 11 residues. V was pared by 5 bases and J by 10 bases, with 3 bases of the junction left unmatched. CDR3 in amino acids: CASSRTSEQYF. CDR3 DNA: TGTGCCAGCAGCCGGACTAGCGAACAGTACTTC.

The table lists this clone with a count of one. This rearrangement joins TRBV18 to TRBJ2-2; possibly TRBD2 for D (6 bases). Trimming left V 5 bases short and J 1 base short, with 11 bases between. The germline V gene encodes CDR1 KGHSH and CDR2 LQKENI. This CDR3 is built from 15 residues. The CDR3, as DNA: TGTGCCAGCTCAGGCGGGACTCAGAACACCGGGGAGCTGTTTTTT. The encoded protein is CASSGGTQNTGELFF. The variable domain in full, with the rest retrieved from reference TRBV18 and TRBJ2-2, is NAGVMQNPRHLVRRRGQEARLRCSPMKGHSHVYWYRQLPEEGLKFMVYLQKENIIDESGMPKERFSAEFPKEGPSILRIQQVVRGDSAAYFCASSGGTQNTGELFFGEGSRLTVL.

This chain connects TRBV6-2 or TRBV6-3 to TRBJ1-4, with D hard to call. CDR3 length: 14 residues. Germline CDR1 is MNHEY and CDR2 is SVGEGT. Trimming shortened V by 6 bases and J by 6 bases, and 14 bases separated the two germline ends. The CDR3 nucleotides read TGTGCCAGCAGCTTCTCCCCTTCGGATGAAAAACTGTTTTTT. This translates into CASSFSPSDEKLFF.

The CDR3 DNA reads TGTGCCAGCAGTCTAGGACTGATGAACACTGAAGCTTTCTTT. Translation: CASSLGLMNTEAFF. The chain couples TRBV5-6 to TRBJ1-1; D not resolved. Germline V gene data show CDR1 as SGHDT and CDR2 as YYEEEE. This CDR3 comprises 14 residues. V shed 5 bases and J shed 0 bases, with 11 bases lying between them.

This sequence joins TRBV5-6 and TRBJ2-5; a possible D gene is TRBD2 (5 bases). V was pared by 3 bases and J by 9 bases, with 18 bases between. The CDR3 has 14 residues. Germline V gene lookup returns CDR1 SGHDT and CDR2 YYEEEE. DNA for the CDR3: TGTGCCAGCAGCTCCCCTACGGGGTATGGGGCCCAGTACTTC. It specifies CASSSPTGYGAQYF.

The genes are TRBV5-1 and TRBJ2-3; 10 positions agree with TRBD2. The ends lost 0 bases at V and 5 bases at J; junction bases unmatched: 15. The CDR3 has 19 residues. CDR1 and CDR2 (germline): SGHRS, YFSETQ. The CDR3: CASSLGMGMTSGRVDTQYF. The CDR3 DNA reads TGCGCCAGCAGCTTGGGGATGGGTATGACTAGCGGGCGTGTAGATACGCAGTATTTT.

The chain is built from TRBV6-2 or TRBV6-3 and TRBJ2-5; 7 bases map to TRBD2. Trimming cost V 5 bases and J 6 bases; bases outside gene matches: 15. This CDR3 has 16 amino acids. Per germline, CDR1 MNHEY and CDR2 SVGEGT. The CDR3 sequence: CASSNGTTAPVKTQYF. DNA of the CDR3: TGTGCCAGCAGTAACGGGACTACCGCGCCCGTAAAGACCCAGTACTTC.

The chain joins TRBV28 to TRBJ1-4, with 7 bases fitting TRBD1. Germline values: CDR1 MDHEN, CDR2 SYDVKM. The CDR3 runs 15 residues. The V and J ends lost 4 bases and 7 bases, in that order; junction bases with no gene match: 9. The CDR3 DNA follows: TGTGCCAGCAGTTCTACAGGGGTGGTGGGTGAAAAACTGTTTTTT. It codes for CASSSTGVVGEKLFF. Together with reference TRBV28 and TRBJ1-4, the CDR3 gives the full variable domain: DVKVTQSSRYLVKRTGEKVFLECVQDMDHENMFWYRQDPGLGLRLIYFSYDVKMKEKGDIPEGYSVSREKKERFSLILESASTNQTSMYLCASSSTGVVGEKLFFGSGTQLSVL.

Here the CDR3 reads CASSIGGLAARRDTGELFF. The CDR3 nucleotides read TGTGCCAGTAGTATAGGGGGACTAGCGGCTAGACGTGACACCGGGGAGCTGTTTTTT. The chain has TRBV19 and TRBJ2-2, with 11 bases identical to TRBD2. With 1 base clipped from V and 3 bases from J, the junction kept 10 bases outside the gene matches. The CDR3 spans 19 residues. Looked up from germline, CDR1 is LNHDA and CDR2 is SQIVND (reference sequence).

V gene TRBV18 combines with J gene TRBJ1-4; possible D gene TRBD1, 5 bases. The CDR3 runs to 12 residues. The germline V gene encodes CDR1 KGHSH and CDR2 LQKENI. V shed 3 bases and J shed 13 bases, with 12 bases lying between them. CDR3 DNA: TGTGCCAGCTCACCGTCGACAGCAAGACTGTTTTTT. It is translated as CASSPSTARLFF.

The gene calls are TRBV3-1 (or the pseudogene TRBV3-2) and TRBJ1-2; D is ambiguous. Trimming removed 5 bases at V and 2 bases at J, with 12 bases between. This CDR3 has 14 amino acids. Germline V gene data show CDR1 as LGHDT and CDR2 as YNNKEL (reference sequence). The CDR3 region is CASSTSTGNYGYTF. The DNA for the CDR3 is TGTGCCAGCAGCACCTCGACGGGAAACTATGGCTACACCTTC.

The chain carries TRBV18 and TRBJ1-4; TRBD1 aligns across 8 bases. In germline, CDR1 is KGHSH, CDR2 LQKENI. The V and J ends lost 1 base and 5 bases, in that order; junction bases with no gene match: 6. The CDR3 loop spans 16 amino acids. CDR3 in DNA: TGTGCCAGCTCACCACTTTCCGGGACAGGCAATGAAAAACTGTTTTTT. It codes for CASSPLSGTGNEKLFF.

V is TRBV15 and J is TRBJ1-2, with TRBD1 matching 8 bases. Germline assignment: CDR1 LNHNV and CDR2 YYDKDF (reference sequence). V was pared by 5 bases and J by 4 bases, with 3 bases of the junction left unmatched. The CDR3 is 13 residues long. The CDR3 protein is CATSGGQAYGYTF. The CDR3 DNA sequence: TGTGCCACCAGCGGGGGACAGGCCTATGGCTACACCTTC.

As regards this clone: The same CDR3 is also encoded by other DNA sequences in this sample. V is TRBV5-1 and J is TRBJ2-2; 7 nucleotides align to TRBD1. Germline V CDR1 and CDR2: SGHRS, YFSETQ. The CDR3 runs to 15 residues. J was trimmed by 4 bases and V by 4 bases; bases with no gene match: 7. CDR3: CASSPRTGSTGELFF. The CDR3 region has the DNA TGCGCCAGCAGCCCGCGGACAGGATCCACCGGGGAGCTGTTTTTT.

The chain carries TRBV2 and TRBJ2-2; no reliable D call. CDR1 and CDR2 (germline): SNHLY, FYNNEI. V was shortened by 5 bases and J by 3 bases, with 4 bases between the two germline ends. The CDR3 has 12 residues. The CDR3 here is CASSTDTGELFF. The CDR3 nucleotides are TGTGCCAGCAGTACTGACACCGGGGAGCTGTTTTTT.